The 2 T cell receptor beta chains presented below share a single source sample, sequenced in a study of shared clonotypes between healthy human individuals. Sequencing was performed with immunoSEQ multiplex PCR; in TCRdb, only in-frame clones are kept and a portion is missing. The sample has about 1.5 million clones; approximately 96% are singletons. Material for sequencing was naive CD4+ T cells sorted from blood. Subset defined: CD45RA+ positively selected. All receptors derive from a man between 25 and 39 years old in good health.

The rearrangement joins TRBV9 to TRBJ2-2; the match to TRBD2 covers 14 bases. V shed 2 bases, J shed 3 bases, and the junction held 3 bases outside the gene matches. The CDR3 runs 17 residues. The germline gives CDR1 SGDLS, CDR2 YYNGEE. The CDR3 protein is CASSVGTSGGYTGELFF. CDR3 nucleotides: TGTGCCAGCAGCGTTGGGACTAGCGGGGGCTACACCGGGGAGCTGTTTTTT.

This chain uses TRBV9 with TRBJ2-7; D is possibly TRBD1 or TRBD2 (5 bases each). Trimming removed 0 bases at V and 2 bases at J, with 12 bases between. Germline CDR1 SGDLS, CDR2 YYNGEE. The CDR3 loop spans 15 amino acids. The DNA for the CDR3 is TGTGCCAGCAGCGTAGGTCGGGGCGGAACCTACGAGCAGTACTTC. Encoded protein: CASSVGRGGTYEQYF.